This T cell receptor beta chain is from a study of T cells after yellow fever vaccination (dated by TCRdb to between 2018 and 2021). Regarding the complete study: Libraries from fractions with low cell numbers were prepared with the SMART-Seq v4 Ultra Low Input RNA kit. To track T-cell clones before and after primary and booster YFV17D yellow fever vaccination, bulk TCR alpha and beta repertoires were sequenced longitudinally. Two healthy male donors made up the cohort, one aged 18 to 29 years and the other aged 30 to 40 years. Blood samples were taken at several timepoints before and after primary and secondary immunization, and bulk PBMC replicates and cell subsets were isolated.

In light of the paper, this sample's treatment or condition label describes: live attenuated yellow fever vaccine strain. At every blood-draw timepoint, two biological replicates of bulk PBMCs were collected. PBMCs were isolated from peripheral blood using a standard Ficoll-Paque protocol. RNA was extracted with TriZol from bulk PBMCs, CD4 and CD8 fractions, and dextramer-positive and dextramer-negative fractions. TCR cDNA was made using 5'RACE template switching, a step that added a universal primer site and unique molecular identifiers. Priming of cDNA synthesis was performed from both the TCR alpha and TCR beta constant segments. Two PCR steps were used to amplify libraries, with sample barcodes and sequencing adapters being added in the second step. Sequencing of libraries was performed on Illumina HiSeq 2500 (2x100 bp) or NovaSeq (2x150 bp). The paper's data handling went like this. MIGEC was used to demultiplex reads and collapse the reads into UMI consensus sequences, and MiXCR was used for V(D)J alignment. Clonotypes responding to the vaccine were identified with edgeR on replicate PBMC samples, with the criteria of FDR below 0.01 and a log2 fold change above 5 up to day 15. Each bulk clonotype received a CD4 or CD8 identity based on whether the sequenced CD4 or CD8 repertoire contained that clonotype at higher abundance. TCRdb reworked the public reads: Q25 trimming with fastp, MiXCR clone assembly, productive beta chains retained. Rows with a matching CDR3 protein are joined into one entry that keeps the most common DNA and genes. TCRdb's processing, not the authors', yielded these V and J calls. The sample records some 560,000 distinct CDR3 sequences, 15% to 20% of which are singletons. 13% to 15% of the sample belongs to the ten largest clones.

Broader findings and caveats from the paper: The secondary T-cell response was found to be weaker but faster than the primary response, with a peak reached on day 5 rather than on day 15. Computational filtering was needed because FACS-sorted repertoires could contain abundant contaminating clonotypes from the bulk population. After the booster, most clones that had expanded after primary vaccination were detected again (approximately 97% of CD4 and around nine tenths of CD8), suggesting broad maintenance of memory. A small share of clonotypes occurred in both CD4 and CD8 compartments, likely arising from convergent recombination. Only a couple of donors were included in the study, so the extent to which the findings can be generalized is limited.

Reading the germline V gene gives CDR1 MNHEY and CDR2 SVGEGT. V is trimmed back by 4 bases and J by 1 base, and the junction contains 9 bases that no gene match accounts for. CDR3 length: 16 amino acids, cysteine to phenylalanine. Here the CDR3 DNA is all that survives: 48 bases in frame from base 1. This clonotype has a handful of counts. This clone's antigen is unknown. No base quality values were provided; no much bigger clone lies one nucleotide off. The input for sequencing was PBMCs, taken 15 days after the yellow fever booster vaccination. The receptor comes from a man aged 25 to 45 who received the YFV17D yellow fever vaccine. In this chain, TRBV6-2 or TRBV6-3 is recombined with TRBJ2-7; TRBD2 aligns with 8 central bases. The CDR3 region reads CASSFGPVAGSYEQYF. The nucleotide sequence reads as follows: TGTGCCAGCAGTTTTGGCCCTGTAGCGGGGTCCTACGAGCAGTACTTC.